This T cell receptor (beta chain) is from a study of identical twins. Overall study findings and caveats: Out-of-frame alpha sequences shared by twins were enriched for low generation probability. Partly confounded zero-insertion analyses could result from invariant MAIT and iNKT cells. Out-of-frame beta chain sequences displayed weaker excess sharing between twins.

This clonotype has at least ten counts. The target antigen is unknown. One entry per CDR3 protein results from TCRdb running MiXCR on the 5' RACE reads. The top ten clones hold 7.2% of a sample with around 340,000 distinct CDR3 sequences, around an eighth of them seen once. The CDR3 is 14 amino acids. Per germline, CDR1 SQVTM and CDR2 ANQGSEA. V gave up 7 bases and J gave up 4 bases; unmatched junction bases: 11. This sample was also put to use in a study of yellow fever vaccine responses in identical twins.

This clonotype was sampled from a woman between 18 and 29 years old in good health. The material sequenced was CD8+ T cells sorted from blood. J is TRBJ1-2 and V is TRBV29-1, with 8 positions matching TRBD1. CDR3 bases: TGCAGCGCCCTGACGGGACAGGAGGCCTATGGCTACACCTTC. Encoded protein: CSALTGQEAYGYTF.